Listed below are T cell receptor beta chains from one sample, sequenced in a study of blood T cell repertoires in COVID-19. Method: immunoSEQ multiplex PCR; TCRdb's copy keeps in-frame clones and lacks some. The profile covers around 200,000 clones, with approximately 87% appearing a single time and nearly 2.5% taken by the ten largest. Material: peripheral blood. The receptor source for this set is a man in his forties or fifties with active or convalescent COVID-19. The CDR3 runs from the conserved cysteine through the conserved F or W. The D gene is left open where the match is weak. Expanded clones get a size class; other rows say once, few or many, or leave the size out.

NA	TRBJ2-7	TRBV5-1	15	TRBD1	CASSLVDRGRDEQYF	TGCGCCAGCAGCTTGGTGGACAGGGGGCGCGACGAGCAGTACTTC
NA	TRBJ1-1	TRBV14	17	TRBD1	CASSQEAGGLVNTEAFF	TGTGCCAGCAGCCAAGAGGCAGGGGGGTTAGTGAACACTGAAGCTTTCTTT
NA	TRBJ1-5	TRBV2	14	NA	CASSGEAGNQPQHF	TGTGCCAGCTCGGGGGAGGCGGGCAATCAGCCCCAGCATTTT
once	TRBJ1-2	TRBV7-2	14	TRBD1	CASSLGQGRDGYTF	TGTGCCAGCAGCTTAGGACAGGGAAGGGATGGCTACACCTTC
NA	TRBJ1-1	TRBV19	12	NA	CAARTENTEAFF	TGTGCCGCTAGGACAGAGAACACTGAAGCTTTCTTT
NA	TRBJ2-1	TRBV5-1	19	TRBD2	CASTSATSGGLSSYNEQFF	TGCGCCAGCACCTCGGCGACTAGCGGGGGGCTGAGCTCCTACAATGAGCAGTTCTTC
NA	TRBJ1-3	TRBV19	16	NA	CASTRQGLRSGNTIYF	TGTGCCAGTACCAGACAAGGCCTTCGCTCTGGAAACACCATATATTTT
NA	TRBJ1-6	TRBV28	13	NA	CASTTEALRGLHF	TGTGCCAGCACCACCGAAGCCCTAAGGGGACTCCACTTT
NA	TRBJ1-3	TRBV25-1	14	TRBD1	CASSLTGGSNTIYF	TGTGCCAGCAGTCTCACAGGGGGCAGCAACACCATATATTTT
NA	TRBJ2-1	TRBV18	15	TRBD2	CASSPKRGGPNEQFF	TGTGCCAGCTCACCAAAGCGGGGGGGCCCGAATGAGCAGTTCTTC
once	TRBJ1-1	TRBV6-1	18	TRBD1	CASSEWRYWGTDNTEAFF	TGTGCCAGCAGTGAATGGCGGTATTGGGGGACAGACAACACTGAAGCTTTCTTT
NA	TRBJ2-1	TRBV7-6	15	TRBD2	CASSLGAGGQSEQFF	TGTGCCAGCAGCTTAGGGGCGGGGGGGCAGTCTGAGCAGTTCTTC
few	TRBJ1-1	TRBV27	14	NA	CASTSLGQNTEAFF	TGTGCCAGCACCTCTCTAGGACAGAACACTGAAGCTTTCTTT
NA	TRBJ1-1	TRBV3-1/TRBV3-2	14	NA	CASSLDGMNTEAFF	TGTGCCAGCAGTCTAGACGGGATGAACACTGAAGCTTTCTTT
NA	TRBJ2-2	TRBV18	15	TRBD1	CASPTQGLGAGELFF	TGTGCCAGCCCGACACAGGGGTTGGGTGCCGGGGAGCTGTTTTTT
NA	TRBJ2-3	TRBV5-8	15	TRBD2	CASSPGLAGGDTQYF	TGTGCCAGCAGCCCCGGACTAGCGGGGGGTGATACGCAGTATTTT
NA	TRBJ2-7	TRBV2	14	NA	CASSRGLVNGEQYF	TGTGCCAGCAGTAGGGGACTTGTAAATGGGGAGCAGTACTTC
NA	TRBJ1-5	TRBV19	16	NA	CASSIGVGRINQPQHF	TGTGCCAGTAGTATAGGGGTGGGGCGGATCAATCAGCCCCAGCATTTT
NA	TRBJ2-1	TRBV7-8	15	NA	CASSLGLDPYNEQFF	TGTGCCAGCAGCTTAGGGCTAGACCCCTACAATGAGCAGTTCTTC
NA	TRBJ1-2	TRBV7-9	16	TRBD1	CASSFDRDFDRYGYTF	TGTGCCAGCAGCTTCGACAGGGATTTTGATCGGTATGGCTACACCTTC
NA	TRBJ1-1	TRBV3-1/TRBV3-2	13	TRBD1	CASSGGGRTEAFF	TGTGCCAGCAGCGGAGGGGGCAGGACTGAAGCTTTCTTT
once	TRBJ1-4	TRBV7-9	12	NA	CASSHSVEKLFF	TGTGCCAGCAGCCACTCGGTTGAAAAACTGTTTTTT
once	TRBJ1-2	TRBV6-2/TRBV6-3	15	TRBD1	CASSYFTGGKGGYTF	TGTGCCAGCAGTTACTTCACAGGGGGCAAAGGCGGCTACACCTTC
NA	TRBJ1-6	TRBV2	14	TRBD1	CASSPGQGISPLHF	TGTGCCAGCAGTCCTGGACAGGGCATTTCACCCCTCCACTTT
few	TRBJ1-2	TRBV7-2	16	NA	CASSLVHSAANYGYTF	TGTGCCAGCAGCTTAGTTCACAGTGCAGCTAACTATGGCTACACCTTC
once	TRBJ2-2	TRBV9	16	NA	CASSVGVRTNTGELFF	TGTGCCAGCAGCGTAGGAGTGCGGACTAACACCGGGGAGCTGTTTTTT
once	TRBJ2-1	TRBV12-5	13	TRBD2	CASGFGGAGEQFF	TGTGCTAGTGGTTTCGGGGGGGCTGGTGAGCAGTTCTTC
few	TRBJ2-7	TRBV19	14	NA	CASSIARGFYEQYF	TGTGCCAGTAGTATAGCCAGGGGATTCTACGAGCAGTACTTC
NA	TRBJ1-5	TRBV12-5	15	NA	CASGSFRGSNQPQHF	TGTGCTAGTGGTTCGTTCAGGGGAAGCAATCAGCCCCAGCATTTT
NA	TRBJ2-7	TRBV5-1	14	TRBD2	CASSLSGGGHEQYF	TGCGCCAGCAGCTTGTCAGGCGGGGGTCACGAGCAGTACTTC
NA	TRBJ1-2	TRBV6-1	13	NA	CASSEEWQGGYTF	TGTGCCAGCAGTGAAGAGTGGCAGGGAGGCTACACCTTC
NA	TRBJ1-4	TRBV28	12	NA	CASSLRDEKLFF	TGTGCCAGCAGTTTGAGGGATGAAAAACTGTTTTTT
NA	TRBJ1-6	TRBV11-2	15	TRBD1	CASSLYRQGDSPLHF	TGTGCCAGCAGCTTATATCGACAGGGGGATTCACCCCTCCACTTT